This T cell receptor beta chain comes out of a study of blood T cell repertoires in COVID-19. Per the study methods: Reference gene primer amplification in the assay estimated nucleated cell counts. Only in-frame clones appear in the TCRdb table, and some are missing; sequencing was by immunoSEQ multiplex PCR. That table supplies the V and J calls and clone size; D and trimming were determined from the DNA. The table has around 230,000 clones, approximately 82% seen once. Trimming at V came to 1 base and at J to 1 base, leaving 4 bases not matched to a gene. The germline V gene has CDR1 SGHRS and CDR2 YFSETQ. This CDR3 region has 16 residues.

Input material: peripheral blood. The receptor was isolated from a man aged 40-50 years who had recovered from COVID-19. The gene calls are TRBV5-1 and TRBJ2-2; TRBD1 aligns across 7 bases. CDR3 residues: CASSLLPGGNTGELFF. The CDR3 nucleotides read TGCGCCAGCAGCTTGCTTCCAGGGGGGAACACCGGGGAGCTGTTTTTT.